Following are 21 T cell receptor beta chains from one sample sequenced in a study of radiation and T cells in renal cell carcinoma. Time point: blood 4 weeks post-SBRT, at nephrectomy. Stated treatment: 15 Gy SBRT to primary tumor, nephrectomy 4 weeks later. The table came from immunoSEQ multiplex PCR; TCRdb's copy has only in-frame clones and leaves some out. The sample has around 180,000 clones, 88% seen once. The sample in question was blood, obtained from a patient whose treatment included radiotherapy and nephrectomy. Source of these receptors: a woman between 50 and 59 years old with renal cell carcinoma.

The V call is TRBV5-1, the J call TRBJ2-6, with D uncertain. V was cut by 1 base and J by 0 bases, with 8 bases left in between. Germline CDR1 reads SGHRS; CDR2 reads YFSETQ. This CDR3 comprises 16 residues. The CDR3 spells CASSLILRSGANVLTF. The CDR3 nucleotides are TGCGCCAGCAGCTTGATCTTGCGCTCTGGGGCCAACGTCCTGACTTTC.

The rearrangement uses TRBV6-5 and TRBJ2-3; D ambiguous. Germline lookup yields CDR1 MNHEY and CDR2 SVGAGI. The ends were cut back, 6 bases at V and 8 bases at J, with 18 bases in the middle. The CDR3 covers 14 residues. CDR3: CASSPPDPGGTQYF. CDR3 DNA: TGTGCCAGCAGCCCTCCGGACCCCGGCGGTACGCAGTATTTT.

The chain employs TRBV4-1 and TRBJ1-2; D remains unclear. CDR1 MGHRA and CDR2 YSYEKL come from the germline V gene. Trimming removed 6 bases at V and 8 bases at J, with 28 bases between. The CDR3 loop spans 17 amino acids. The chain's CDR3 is CASRHIFGRTGEWGYTF. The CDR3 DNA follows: TGCGCCAGCAGACATATCTTTGGCAGGACCGGGGAATGGGGCTACACCTTC.

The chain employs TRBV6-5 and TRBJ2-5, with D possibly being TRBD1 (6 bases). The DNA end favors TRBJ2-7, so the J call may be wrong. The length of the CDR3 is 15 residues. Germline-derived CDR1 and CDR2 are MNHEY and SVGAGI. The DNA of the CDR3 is TGTGCCAGCAGTTCCCGTGGGGGCAGAAGCTACGAGCAGTACTTC. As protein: CASSSRGGRSYEQYF.

CDR3 sequence reads: CASSLGHDSTDTQYF. In DNA, the CDR3 is TGTGCCAGCAGCTTAGGACACGATAGCACAGATACGCAGTATTTT. This rearrangement joins TRBV5-4 to TRBJ2-3; possible D gene TRBD1, 5 bases. The CDR3 consists of 15 residues. CDR1 and CDR2 from the germline V gene are SGHNT and YYREEE (reference sequence). Trimming stripped 2 bases from V and 0 bases from J, with 10 bases between. Full variable domain (rest looked up from reference TRBV5-4 and TRBJ2-3): ETGVTQSPTHLIKTRGQQVTLRCSSQSGHNTVSWYQQALGQGPQFIFQYYREEENGRGNFPPRFSGLQFPNYSSELNVNALELDDSALYLCASSLGHDSTDTQYFGPGTRLTVL.

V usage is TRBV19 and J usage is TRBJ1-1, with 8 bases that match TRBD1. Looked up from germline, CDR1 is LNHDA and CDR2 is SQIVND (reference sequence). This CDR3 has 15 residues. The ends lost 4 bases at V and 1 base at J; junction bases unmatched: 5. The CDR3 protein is CASSRLGQGNTEAFF. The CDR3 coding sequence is TGTGCCAGTAGTAGACTCGGACAGGGGAACACTGAAGCTTTCTTT.

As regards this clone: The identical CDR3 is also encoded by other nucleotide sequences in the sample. In DNA, the CDR3 is TGTGCCAGCAGCTTCTCCGAGACCCAGTACTTC. Protein sequence: CASSFSETQYF. The rearrangement joins TRBV7-9 to TRBJ2-5; D unclear. V lost 3 bases and J lost 5, with 4 bases in between. From germline, CDR1 is SEHNR and CDR2 FQNEAQ (reference sequence). This CDR3 has 11 amino acids.

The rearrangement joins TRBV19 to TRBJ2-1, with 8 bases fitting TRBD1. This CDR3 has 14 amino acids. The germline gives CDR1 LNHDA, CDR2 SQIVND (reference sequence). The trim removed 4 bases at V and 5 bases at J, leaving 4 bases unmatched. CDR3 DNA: TGTGCCAGTAGTAATACAGGGGGTAACAATGAGCAGTTCTTC. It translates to CASSNTGGNNEQFF.

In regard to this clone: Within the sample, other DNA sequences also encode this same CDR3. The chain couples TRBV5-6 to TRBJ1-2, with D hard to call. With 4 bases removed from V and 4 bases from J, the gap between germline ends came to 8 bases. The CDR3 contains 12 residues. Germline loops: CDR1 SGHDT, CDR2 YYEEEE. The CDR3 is CASSGGGYGYTF. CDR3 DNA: TGTGCCAGCAGCGGAGGCGGCTATGGCTACACCTTC.

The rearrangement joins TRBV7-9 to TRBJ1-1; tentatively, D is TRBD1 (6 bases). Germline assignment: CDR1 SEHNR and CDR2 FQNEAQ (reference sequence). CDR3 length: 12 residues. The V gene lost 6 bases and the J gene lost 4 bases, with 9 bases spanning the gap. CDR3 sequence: CASRQGTTEAFF. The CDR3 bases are TGTGCCAGCAGACAGGGAACCACTGAAGCTTTCTTT.

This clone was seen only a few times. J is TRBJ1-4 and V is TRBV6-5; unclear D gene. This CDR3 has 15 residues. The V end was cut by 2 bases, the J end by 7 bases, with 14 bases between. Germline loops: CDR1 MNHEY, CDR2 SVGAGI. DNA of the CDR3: TGTGCCAGCAGTTACGGGTCACTTGAGCGTGAAAAACTGTTTTTT. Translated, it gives CASSYGSLEREKLFF.

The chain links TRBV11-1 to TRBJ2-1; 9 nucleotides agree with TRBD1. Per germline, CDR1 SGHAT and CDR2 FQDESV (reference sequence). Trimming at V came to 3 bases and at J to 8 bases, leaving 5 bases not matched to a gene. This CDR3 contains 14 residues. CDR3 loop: CASSLTGGDHEQFF. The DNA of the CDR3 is TGTGCCAGCAGCTTGACAGGGGGAGACCATGAGCAGTTCTTC. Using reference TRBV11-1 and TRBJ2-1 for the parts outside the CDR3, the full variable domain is EAEVAQSPRYKITEKSQAVAFWCDPISGHATLYWYRQILGQGPELLVQFQDESVVDDSQLPKDRFSAERLKGVDSTLKIQPAELGDSAMYLCASSLTGGDHEQFFGPGTRLTVL.

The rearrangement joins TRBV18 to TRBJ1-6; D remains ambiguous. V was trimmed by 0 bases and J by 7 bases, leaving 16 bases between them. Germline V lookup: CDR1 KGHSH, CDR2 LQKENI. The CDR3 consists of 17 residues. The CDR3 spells CASSPPPSSVVNSPLHF. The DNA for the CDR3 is TGTGCCAGCTCACCACCGCCGTCGTCGGTAGTCAATTCACCCCTCCACTTT.

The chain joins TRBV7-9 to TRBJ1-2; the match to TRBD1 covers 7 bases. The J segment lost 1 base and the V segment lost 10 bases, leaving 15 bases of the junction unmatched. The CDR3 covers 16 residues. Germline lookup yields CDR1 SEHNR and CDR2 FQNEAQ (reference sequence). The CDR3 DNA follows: TGTGCCACCACTATTCCCGGGACAGCTATTAACTATGGCTACACCTTC. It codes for CATTIPGTAINYGYTF.

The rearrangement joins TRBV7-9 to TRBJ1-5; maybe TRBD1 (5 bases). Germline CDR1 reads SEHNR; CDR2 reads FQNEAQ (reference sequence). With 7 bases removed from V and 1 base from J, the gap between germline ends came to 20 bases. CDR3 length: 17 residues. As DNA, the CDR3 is TGTGCCAGCACTTCCGGCCCGGGACCGGGGAGCAATCAGCCCCAGCATTTT. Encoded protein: CASTSGPGPGSNQPQHF.

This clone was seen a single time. The CDR3 loop reads CAARTMGDNSPLHF. CDR3 in DNA: TGTGCCGCCCGCACGATGGGAGACAATTCACCCCTCCACTTT. This chain links TRBV6-5 with TRBJ1-6; D is uncertain. The CDR3 contains 14 residues. Germline V CDR1 and CDR2: MNHEY, SVGAGI. The V end was cut by 11 bases, the J end by 7 bases, with 18 bases between.

The CDR3 nucleotides are TGTGCCAGCAGTTATTCCACAGGGTGGACTGAAGCTTTCTTT. Protein product: CASSYSTGWTEAFF. V usage is TRBV6-6 and J usage is TRBJ1-1; D perhaps matches TRBD1 (6 bases). CDR3 length: 14 residues. The germline V and J ends were trimmed by 3 bases and 5 bases, with 13 bases remaining between them. Per germline, CDR1 MNHNY and CDR2 SVGAGI (reference sequence).

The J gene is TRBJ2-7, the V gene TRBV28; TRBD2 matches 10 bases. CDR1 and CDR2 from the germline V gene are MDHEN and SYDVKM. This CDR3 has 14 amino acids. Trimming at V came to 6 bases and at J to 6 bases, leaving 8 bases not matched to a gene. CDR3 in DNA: TGTGCCAGCAGCGGACTAGCGGAGAGAGGCGAGCAGTACTTC. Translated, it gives CASSGLAERGEQYF.

DNA for the CDR3: TGTGCCAGCAGCGGGGGGAACCACAATGAGCAGTTCTTC. Translated: CASSGGNHNEQFF. This chain uses TRBV7-6 with TRBJ2-1, with D possibly matching TRBD2 (6 bases). V was trimmed by 5 bases and J by 5 bases, leaving 10 bases between them. CDR3 size: 13 residues. CDR1 is SGHVS and CDR2 is FNYEAQ in the germline V gene. Together with reference TRBV7-6 and TRBJ2-1, the CDR3 gives the full variable domain: GAGVSQSPRYKVTKRGQDVALRCDPISGHVSLYWYRQALGQGPEFLTYFNYEAQQDKSGLPNDRFSAERPEGSISTLTIQRTEQRDSAMYRCASSGGNHNEQFFGPGTRLTVL.

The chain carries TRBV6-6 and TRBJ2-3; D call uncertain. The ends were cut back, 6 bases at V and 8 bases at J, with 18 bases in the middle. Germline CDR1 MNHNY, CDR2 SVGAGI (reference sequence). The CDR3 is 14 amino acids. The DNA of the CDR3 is TGTGCCAGCAGCCTAGAGCTGGGCTGGAGTACGCAGTATTTT. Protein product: CASSLELGWSTQYF.

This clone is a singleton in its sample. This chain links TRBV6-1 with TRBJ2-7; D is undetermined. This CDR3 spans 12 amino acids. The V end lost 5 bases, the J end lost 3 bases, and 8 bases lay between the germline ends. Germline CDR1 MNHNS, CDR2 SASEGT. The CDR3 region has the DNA TGTGCCAGCAGTAATCCCAACTACGAGCAGTACTTC. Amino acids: CASSNPNYEQYF.